Each of the 28 T cell receptor beta chains below was sequenced from the same sample in a study of cytomegalovirus exposure and HLA in healthy donors. Both 60 Vbeta primers and 13 Jbeta primers went into the PCR. Sequenced by immunoSEQ multiplex PCR; TCRdb stores in-frame clones only, minus some. The repertoire holds approximately 190,000 clones, with around 88% as singletons. Sequenced input: PBMCs. The receptors come from a man aged 40-49 years in good health and CMV-seropositive.

The rearrangement joins TRBV28 to TRBJ2-3, with 10 bases lining up with TRBD2. Germline loops: CDR1 MDHEN, CDR2 SYDVKM. The CDR3 is 18 amino acids. J gave up 0 bases and V 7 bases, and 13 bases lay outside the gene matches. The CDR3 reads CASTPTSGITLSTDTQYF. CDR3 DNA: TGTGCCAGCACTCCCACTAGCGGGATTACCCTCAGCACAGATACGCAGTATTTT.

For this clone: Additional DNA sequences in this sample encode the identical CDR3. The chain uses TRBV9 and TRBJ1-5; D gene uncertain. CDR1 and CDR2 from the germline V gene are SGDLS and YYNGEE. The germline V and J ends were trimmed by 0 bases and 4 bases, with 5 bases remaining between them. There are 13 residues in the CDR3. CDR3 region: CASSVATNQPQHF. The CDR3 nucleotides are TGTGCCAGCAGCGTAGCAACAAATCAGCCCCAGCATTTT.

CDR3 residues: CASSALTGAEQYF. The CDR3 DNA reads as TGTGCCAGCAGCGCCTTGACAGGTGCCGAGCAGTACTTC. The chain uses TRBV7-7 and TRBJ2-7; TRBD1 is a possible D gene (6 bases). Germline CDR1 and CDR2: SSHAT and FNYEAQ (reference sequence). V lost 5 bases, J lost 6 bases, and 14 bases lay in between. The CDR3 contains 13 residues.

The rearrangement joins TRBV19 to TRBJ2-1, with 12 bases aligning to TRBD2. The length of the CDR3 is 14 residues. The V and J ends lost 7 bases and 6 bases, in that order; junction bases with no gene match: 4. CDR1 LNHDA and CDR2 SQIVND come from the germline V gene (reference sequence). CDR3 region: CASIGLAGSNEQFF. The CDR3 region has the DNA TGTGCCAGTATTGGACTAGCGGGGTCCAATGAGCAGTTCTTC.

J is TRBJ2-7 and V is TRBV11-3, with D tentatively TRBD1 (8 bases). V shed 5 bases and J shed 7 bases, with 24 bases lying between them. The CDR3 is made up of 16 amino acids. In germline, CDR1 is SGHNT, CDR2 YENEEA. The CDR3 DNA reads as TGTGCCAGCAGCAAAGTGAGACAGGGGAGAGCGGGAGAGCAGTACTTC. Protein: CASSKVRQGRAGEQYF.

This rearrangement joins TRBV5-6 to TRBJ2-7; D possibly corresponds to TRBD2 (6 bases). The CDR3 has 15 residues. V lost 3 bases and J 2 bases, leaving 15 bases between the germline ends. CDR1 and CDR2 (germline): SGHDT, YYEEEE. As DNA, the CDR3 is TGTGCCAGCAGCTGGACCGGCGGGATCGCCTACGAGCAGTACTTC. The encoded protein is CASSWTGGIAYEQYF.

The chain combines TRBV28 with TRBJ1-2; possible D gene TRBD1, 6 bases. This CDR3 is built from 12 residues. The V end was cut by 5 bases, the J end by 4 bases, with 8 bases between. In germline, CDR1 is MDHEN, CDR2 SYDVKM. The CDR3: CASSRDIYGYTF. The CDR3 coding sequence is TGTGCCAGCAGTCGGGACATCTATGGCTACACCTTC.

Here the CDR3 DNA reads TGCAGCTTAGGGGGACTAGAGAAGTTCTTC. This sequence encodes CSLGGLEKFF. V is TRBV20-1 and J is TRBJ2-1, with 8 nucleotides matching TRBD2. CDR1 and CDR2 (germline): DFQATT, SNEGSKA (reference sequence). The CDR3 spans 10 residues.

This clone turned up a few times. The chain couples TRBV4-1 to TRBJ1-2, with TRBD1 as a possible D gene (5 bases). V was shortened by 1 base and J by 3 bases, with 15 bases between the two germline ends. Per the germline V gene, CDR1 is MGHRA and CDR2 is YSYEKL. This CDR3 spans 16 amino acids. In DNA, the CDR3 is TGCGCCAGCAGCCAAGGAGGGCAGGGACTTCACTATGGCTACACCTTC. Amino acid sequence: CASSQGGQGLHYGYTF.

This rearrangement joins TRBV5-5 to TRBJ2-7; TRBD2 is a possible D gene (6 bases). Germline V gene data show CDR1 as SGHKS and CDR2 as YYEKEE (reference sequence). The CDR3 totals 14 residues. Trimming cost V 4 bases and J 2 bases, with 13 bases left between them. The CDR3 DNA is TGTGCCAGCAGCCCAGGAGGGCCCCCCTACGAGCAGTACTTC. This translates into CASSPGGPPYEQYF.

This clone was observed a single time. The CDR3 DNA follows: TGTGCCAGCTCACCGAGACAGGTTAAGGATGAAAAACTGTTTTTT. It is translated as CASSPRQVKDEKLFF. The chain combines TRBV18 with TRBJ1-4; D is perhaps TRBD1 (6 bases). This CDR3 is 15 amino acids long. The V gene's germline CDR1 is KGHSH and CDR2 LQKENI. V was clipped by 3 bases and J by 6 bases, with 14 bases between them.

The V and J genes are TRBV18 and TRBJ2-3, with TRBD1 matching 10 bases. After removal of 6 bases from V and 2 bases from J, the junction contained 5 bases not matched to a gene. The germline gives CDR1 KGHSH, CDR2 LQKENI. CDR3 size: 15 residues. The CDR3 region has the DNA TGTGCCAGCTCGGTGGGACAGGGGATCACAGATACGCAGTATTTT. Protein product: CASSVGQGITDTQYF.

This clone was found once. This chain links TRBV20-1 with TRBJ1-2; D possibly corresponds to TRBD1 (6 bases). The V end lost 4 bases, the J end lost 7 bases, and 10 bases lay between the germline ends. This CDR3 is built from 11 residues. Germline CDR1 is DFQATT and CDR2 is SNEGSKA (reference sequence). As DNA, the CDR3 is TGCAGTGCTATGCAGGGGCTTGGCTACACCTTC. Its protein is CSAMQGLGYTF.

This chain links TRBV10-3 with TRBJ1-1; 7 bases map to TRBD1. CDR3 length: 14 residues. Germline V CDR1 and CDR2: ENHRY, SYGVKD. V was clipped by 4 bases and J by 4 bases; unmatched bases: 6. CDR3 nucleotides: TGTGCCATCAGTGGACAGGGAGGCATCACTGAAGCTTTCTTT. It translates to CAISGQGGITEAFF.

This chain uses TRBV28 with TRBJ2-7; TRBD1 agrees at 7 bases. V was clipped by 3 bases and J by 5 bases; unmatched bases: 7. The CDR3 contains 14 residues. Germline CDR1 and CDR2: MDHEN and SYDVKM. DNA for the CDR3: TGTGCCAGCAGTTTCTTACAGGGGTCCCACGAGCAGTACTTC. This codes for CASSFLQGSHEQYF.

The chain has TRBV6-6 and TRBJ1-2; 10 bases align to TRBD1. Unmatched junction bases numbered 4, after V lost 8 bases and J lost 4 bases. Germline V gives CDR1 MNHNY, CDR2 SVGAGI (reference sequence). The CDR3 is made up of 13 amino acids. CDR3 in amino acids: CASRQGAGYGYTF. As DNA, the CDR3 is TGTGCCAGCCGACAGGGGGCCGGCTATGGCTACACCTTC.

The V call is TRBV11-2, the J call TRBJ1-5; D remains unclear. Trimming left V 3 bases short and J 0 bases short, with 9 bases between. CDR3 size: 15 residues. The germline V gene has CDR1 SGHAT and CDR2 FQNNGV. In DNA, the CDR3 is TGTGCCAGCAGCTTGGGCGATTATAGCAATCAGCCCCAGCATTTT. This gives the protein CASSLGDYSNQPQHF. Drawing the rest from reference TRBV11-2 and TRBJ1-5, the complete variable domain is EAGVAQSPRYKIIEKRQSVAFWCNPISGHATLYWYQQILGQGPKLLIQFQNNGVVDDSQLPKDRFSAERLKGVDSTLKIQPAKLEDSAVYLCASSLGDYSNQPQHFGDGTRLSIL.

The chain couples TRBV5-1 to TRBJ2-2; 8 bases map to TRBD1. With V trimmed by 0 bases and J by 6 bases, 4 bases remained unmatched. The CDR3 consists of 15 residues. The germline V gene encodes CDR1 SGHRS and CDR2 YFSETQ. The CDR3 DNA follows: TGCGCCAGCAGCTTGGGCAGGGGGCTGGCCGGGGAGCTGTTTTTT. It specifies CASSLGRGLAGELFF.

The rearrangement uses TRBV5-6 and TRBJ1-1, with D tentatively TRBD1 (5 bases). Trimming shortened V by 3 bases and J by 10 bases, and 16 bases separated the two germline ends. CDR1 and CDR2 from the germline V gene are SGHDT and YYEEEE. The CDR3 covers 13 residues. The CDR3 DNA sequence: TGTGCCAGCAGCTCTGTTTCGGGGGGAAGAGCTTTCTTT. Its protein is CASSSVSGGRAFF.

The V gene is TRBV7-8, the J gene TRBJ2-1; the D gene is possibly TRBD2 (5 bases). Germline CDR1 reads SGHVS; CDR2 reads FQNEAQ. The CDR3 is 15 residues long. Trimming left V 5 bases short and J 0 bases short, with 11 bases between. The CDR3 is CASSLSSVSYNEQFF. CDR3 DNA sequence: TGTGCCAGCAGCCTGAGTAGCGTCTCCTACAATGAGCAGTTCTTC.

This clone was found a few times. The sample carries other DNA sequences with the same CDR3. This chain connects TRBV20-1 to TRBJ1-2, with unresolved D. V was clipped by 3 bases and J by 4 bases, with 6 bases between them. The CDR3 consists of 11 residues. CDR1 is DFQATT, CDR2 SNEGSKA, per germline (reference sequence). DNA for the CDR3: TGCAGTGCTAGGACGGGCTATGGCTACACCTTC. Protein product: CSARTGYGYTF.

The chain combines TRBV5-1 with TRBJ2-3, with D perhaps matching TRBD1 (5 bases). Looked up from germline, CDR1 is SGHRS and CDR2 is YFSETQ. Trimming took off 0 bases at V and 4 bases at J, with 9 bases between the two ends. The CDR3 runs to 14 residues. In DNA, the CDR3 is TGCGCCAGCAGCTTGGGACAGACCCCAGATACGCAGTATTTT. The encoded protein is CASSLGQTPDTQYF.

This CDR3 is CASSLGTGVNYEQYF. Written as DNA, the CDR3 is TGCGCCAGCAGCTTGGGGACAGGGGTGAATTACGAGCAGTACTTC. The J gene is TRBJ2-7, the V gene TRBV5-1, with 9 bases fitting TRBD1. J was trimmed by 4 bases and V by 0 bases; bases with no gene match: 5. Germline values: CDR1 SGHRS, CDR2 YFSETQ. This CDR3 is built from 15 residues.

DNA of the CDR3: TGTGCCAGCAGTTTAGTCGGCGGGAGCATCCAAGAGACCCAGTACTTC. Amino acids: CASSLVGGSIQETQYF. This chain uses TRBV27 with TRBJ2-5; TRBD2 aligns across 7 bases. The germline V gene has CDR1 MNHEY and CDR2 SMNVEV (reference sequence). The CDR3 length is 16 residues. The junction had 7 bases not matched to a gene; V was cut back by 2 bases and J by 1 base.

This clone appeared once. The chain carries TRBV6-5 and TRBJ1-1; weak D call: TRBD1 (6 bases). There are 12 residues in the CDR3. Trimming shortened V by 7 bases and J by 9 bases, and 15 bases separated the two germline ends. Germline lookup yields CDR1 MNHEY and CDR2 SVGAGI. CDR3 amino acids: CASKIFGQKAFF. CDR3 coding DNA: TGTGCCAGCAAAATATTCGGACAGAAAGCTTTCTTT.

J is TRBJ2-1 and V is TRBV11-2; 12 positions agree with TRBD2. This CDR3 is built from 17 residues. CDR1 and CDR2 from the germline V gene are SGHAT and FQNNGV. V gave up 5 bases and J gave up 7 bases; unmatched junction bases: 12. CDR3 sequence (DNA): TGTGCCAGCAGCCCAAGACTAGCGGGAGATGTAATAAATGAGCAGTTCTTC. It translates to CASSPRLAGDVINEQFF. Using reference TRBV11-2 and TRBJ2-1 for the parts outside the CDR3, the full variable domain is EAGVAQSPRYKIIEKRQSVAFWCNPISGHATLYWYQQILGQGPKLLIQFQNNGVVDDSQLPKDRFSAERLKGVDSTLKIQPAKLEDSAVYLCASSPRLAGDVINEQFFGPGTRLTVL.

This chain connects TRBV5-1 to TRBJ1-1, with 10 bases identical to TRBD1. Germline loops: CDR1 SGHRS, CDR2 YFSETQ. The CDR3 covers 16 residues. J lost 5 bases, V lost 0 bases, and 7 bases had no gene match. This CDR3 reads CASSLAGTGEATEAFF. DNA for the CDR3: TGCGCCAGCAGCTTGGCCGGGACAGGGGAGGCGACTGAAGCTTTCTTT.

V and J are TRBV15 and TRBJ2-1; TRBD2 matches 9 bases. CDR3 length: 14 amino acids. Trimming cost V 5 bases and J 10 bases; bases outside gene matches: 9. Germline CDR1 reads LNHNV; CDR2 reads YYDKDF (reference sequence). The CDR3 loop is CATSPRTLAGEQFF. The CDR3 DNA reads as TGTGCCACCAGCCCACGAACGCTAGCGGGGGAGCAGTTCTTC.